This TCR beta chain emerged from a study of shared clonotypes between healthy human individuals. Data came from immunoSEQ multiplex PCR; TCRdb stores just in-frame clones and leaves some out. Of about 480,000 clones in the sample, 79% were seen once. Sequenced material: PBMCs. The receptor's source is a woman in her forties in good health. Some clones in this sample may be carry-over from other donors' samples.

CDR3 protein: CASSIDPPGEAKNIQYF. The CDR3 bases are TGTGCCAGTAGTATAGACCCTCCAGGGGAGGCCAAAAACATTCAGTACTTC. The rearrangement joins TRBV19 to TRBJ2-4; tentatively, D is TRBD1 (6 bases). The CDR3 is 17 amino acids. The germline gives CDR1 LNHDA, CDR2 SQIVND (reference sequence). The V end was cut by 0 bases, the J end by 1 base, with 13 bases between. The complete variable domain, with remaining parts taken from reference TRBV19 and TRBJ2-4, reads DGGITQSPKYLFRKEGQNVTLSCEQNLNHDAMYWYRQDPGQGLRLIYYSQIVNDFQKGDIAEGYSVSREKKESFPLTVTSAQKNPTAFYLCASSIDPPGEAKNIQYFGAGTRLSVL.